Below are 11 T cell receptor beta chains sequenced from a single sample in a study of T cell changes during pregnancy in multiple sclerosis. The table came from immunoSEQ multiplex PCR; TCRdb's copy has only in-frame clones and leaves some out. The data show tens of thousands of clones, almost 97% seen once. The sample in question was CD8+ T cells from peripheral blood mononuclear cells, obtained after pregnancy. The receptors were sampled from a female donor with multiple sclerosis, enrolled in a pregnancy study.

This clone was detected only once. CDR3 DNA sequence: TGTGCCAGCAGCCCCTGGGGCCTAGCAGGGGGAAGCTCCTACAATGAGCAGTTCTTC. As protein: CASSPWGLAGGSSYNEQFF. V and J are TRBV5-6 and TRBJ2-1, with 7 bases identical to TRBD1. V lost 4 bases, J lost 0 bases, and 16 bases stayed unmatched. The germline V gene has CDR1 SGHDT and CDR2 YYEEEE. CDR3 size: 19 residues.

The chain couples TRBV6-5 to TRBJ2-1; 12 bases are shared with TRBD1. J lost 8 bases, V lost 3 bases, and 5 bases had no gene match. The CDR3 is 15 amino acids. The germline gives CDR1 MNHEY, CDR2 SVGAGI. In DNA, the CDR3 is TGTGCCAGCAGTTATGGGACAGGGGGCAACCATGAGCAGTTCTTC. Residues: CASSYGTGGNHEQFF.

The V gene is TRBV7-9, the J gene TRBJ1-6; D perhaps matches TRBD1 (5 bases). The CDR3 is 17 amino acids. The germline CDR1 and CDR2 sequences are SEHNR and FQNEAQ (reference sequence). Between the trimmed V and J ends, which lost 5 bases and 0 bases, there was a span of 14 bases. CDR3 protein: CASSRDSPSSYNSPLHF. CDR3 DNA: TGTGCCAGCAGCCGGGACTCCCCAAGCTCCTATAATTCACCCCTCCACTTT. The variable domain in full, with the rest retrieved from reference TRBV7-9 and TRBJ1-6, is DTGVSQNPRHKITKRGQNVTFRCDPISEHNRLYWYRQTLGQGPEFLTYFQNEAQLEKSRLLSDRFSAERPKGSFSTLEIQRTEQGDSAMYLCASSRDSPSSYNSPLHFGNGTRLTVT.

The J gene is TRBJ1-5, the V gene TRBV4-3; TRBD1 aligns across 9 bases. Germline-derived CDR1 and CDR2 are LGHNA and YSLEER. Trimming removed 5 bases from V and 4 bases from J; junction bases left unmatched: 9. This CDR3 spans 16 amino acids. The CDR3 DNA reads as TGCGCCAGCAGCTCGGATCTCGGACAGGGGAATCAGCCCCAGCATTTT. Translated, it gives CASSSDLGQGNQPQHF.

The chain employs TRBV5-1 and TRBJ2-7; tentatively, D is TRBD2 (6 bases). The CDR3 runs to 13 residues. V dropped 4 bases and J dropped 7 bases, with 15 bases sitting between them. Germline V lookup: CDR1 SGHRS, CDR2 YFSETQ. The CDR3 DNA follows: TGCGCCAGCAGCCTGGGACTGCGCTCGGAGCAGTACTTC. It specifies CASSLGLRSEQYF. Looking up the rest from reference TRBV5-1 and TRBJ2-7 gives the full variable domain: KAGVTQTPRYLIKTRGQQVTLSCSPISGHRSVSWYQQTPGQGLQFLFEYFSETQRNKGNFPGRFSGRQFSNSRSEMNVSTLELGDSALYLCASSLGLRSEQYFGPGTRLTVT.

The chain links TRBV11-2 to TRBJ2-7; the D gene is possibly TRBD2 (6 bases). Germline CDR1 and CDR2: SGHAT and FQNNGV. V was clipped by 5 bases and J by 7 bases, with 12 bases between them. This CDR3 is 12 amino acids long. CDR3 loop: CASSLTGVEQYF. The CDR3 coding sequence is TGTGCCAGCAGCCTGACGGGGGTTGAGCAGTACTTC.

This chain joins TRBV28 and TRBJ2-1; the match to TRBD2 covers 8 bases. The CDR3 is made up of 16 amino acids. Germline loops: CDR1 MDHEN, CDR2 SYDVKM. After removal of 5 bases from V and 0 bases from J, the junction contained 6 bases not matched to a gene. The CDR3 here is CASSPRGTSSYNEQFF. For the CDR3, the DNA is TGTGCCAGCAGTCCCCGAGGGACTAGCTCCTACAATGAGCAGTTCTTC.

The chain is built from TRBV4-1 and TRBJ1-2; D is unresolved. The CDR3 spans 14 residues. Trimming removed 1 base at V and 5 bases at J, with 11 bases between. Germline V CDR1 and CDR2: MGHRA, YSYEKL. In DNA form, the CDR3 reads TGCGCCAGCAGCCAAGCAGACTCCGGGTATGGCTACACCTTC. It encodes CASSQADSGYGYTF.

The rearrangement uses TRBV28 and TRBJ1-1; D is uncertain. The CDR3 is 16 amino acids. V dropped 1 base and J dropped 0 bases, with 12 bases sitting between them. Germline values: CDR1 MDHEN, CDR2 SYDVKM. The CDR3 reads CASSLFGSVMNTEAFF. The CDR3 nucleotides are TGTGCCAGCAGTTTATTTGGTAGCGTCATGAACACTGAAGCTTTCTTT.

This clone has only one observation. The J gene is TRBJ1-4, the V gene TRBV5-1, with TRBD1 as a possible D gene (6 bases). The CDR3 extends over 14 amino acids. Trimming took 3 bases from V and 4 from J, leaving 10 bases between them. CDR1 is SGHRS and CDR2 is YFSETQ in the germline V gene. CDR3 amino acids: CASSSGQFNEKLFF. CDR3 nucleotide sequence: TGCGCCAGCAGCTCCGGACAGTTTAATGAAAAACTGTTTTTT.

The V gene is TRBV5-4, the J gene TRBJ2-3, with TRBD2 identical over 7 bases. V trimming: 4 bases; J trimming: 6 bases; junction bases outside the gene matches: 8. Germline CDR1 and CDR2: SGHNT and YYREEE (reference sequence). CDR3 size: 14 residues. CDR3 nucleotide sequence: TGTGCCAGCAGCGTCTGGGGGGGTAGGGATACGCAGTATTTT. Translation: CASSVWGGRDTQYF.